This T cell receptor (beta chain) was captured in a study of cytomegalovirus exposure and HLA in healthy donors. Study results and limitations: The study dropped some indistinguishable V segments, TRBV6-2 and TRBV6-3 among them.

Amplification used 60 Vbeta primers and 13 Jbeta primers. The method was immunoSEQ multiplex PCR; TCRdb's version includes in-frame clones alone and lacks a portion of them. Altogether 120,000 or so clones are present, about 80% being singletons, with the ten largest covering 1%. This CDR3 comprises 16 residues. Losses at the gene ends were 5 bases for V and 9 bases for J; bases not matched to a gene: 17. The germline V gene encodes CDR1 SGHRS and CDR2 YFSETQ. To note about this clone: Its target is not known.

Nominally healthy donors provided the samples, though records likely missed some immune exposures. This receptor was identified in a middle-aged man in good health and CMV-seronegative. The chain employs TRBV5-1 and TRBJ2-1; 7 bases are shared with TRBD2. The specimen sequenced was PBMCs. The CDR3 spells CASRPSGTNSDTEQFF. For the CDR3, the DNA is TGCGCCAGCAGACCCTCAGGGACTAACAGTGATACTGAGCAGTTCTTC.